This paragraph reports one TCR beta chain. The V gene end was trimmed by 5 bases and the J gene end by 6 bases; junction bases not matched to a gene: 14. CDR3 length: 16 residues. In germline, CDR1 is SGHTA, CDR2 FQGNSA. The sample is drawn from a study of cytomegalovirus exposure and HLA in healthy donors. At the level of the study: Assignment to the Caucasian-associated ancestry cluster applied to 75% to 85% of the approximately 400 genotyped donors.

Vbeta (60) and Jbeta (13) primers were used in the PCR. Libraries were prepared by immunoSEQ multiplex PCR; TCRdb keeps only in-frame clonotypes and omits some of them. The profile shows approximately 92,000 clones, 81% of them singletons. The receptor was derived from a woman in her seventies in good health and CMV-seropositive. V and J are TRBV7-2 and TRBJ2-3; TRBD2 aligns across 7 bases. The sample was PBMCs. CDR3 loop: CASSLSGGRGLDTQYF. The CDR3 DNA is TGTGCCAGCAGCCTATCGGGAGGCCGGGGTTTGGATACGCAGTATTTT.